The 6 T cell receptor beta chains below were found in one sample sequenced in a study of read filtering for tumor transcriptome and immune sequencing. This library used roughly 430 ng RNA and molecular barcoded adaptors spanning alpha/delta and beta/gamma chains. Using its own MiXCR run on the reads, TCRdb lists one record per CDR3 protein. The sample lists around 41,000 distinct CDR3 sequences, 12% to 15% occurring once. What was sequenced was a population of CD138-negative cells sorted from bone marrow. The receptors derive from a donor at least 40 years old with multiple myeloma.

Many counts were recorded for this clonotype. The chain has TRBV2 and TRBJ2-5; TRBD1 is a possible D gene (5 bases). The CDR3 spans 16 residues. In germline, CDR1 is SNHLY, CDR2 FYNNEI. Trimming took off 0 bases at V and 5 bases at J, with 16 bases between the two ends. The CDR3 bases are TGTGCCAGCAGTGAAGCAGGGGCAGGGTCCGGGGAGACCCAGTACTTC. It encodes CASSEAGAGSGETQYF.

Ten or more counts support this clonotype. The rearrangement uses TRBV27 and TRBJ2-7; D call uncertain. Between the trimmed V and J ends, which lost 6 bases and 3 bases, there was a span of 12 bases. Germline CDR1 MNHEY, CDR2 SMNVEV (reference sequence). The CDR3 contains 13 residues. CDR3 coding DNA: TGTGCCAGCAGAAGGACGAATGGCTACGAGCAGTACTTC. Amino acids: CASRRTNGYEQYF.

With respect to this clonotype: One junction end does not reproduce the germline sequence, and a read error may be involved. This chain connects TRBV6-4 to TRBJ2-1; D is uncertain. This CDR3 comprises 14 residues. The germline V gene encodes CDR1 MRHNA and CDR2 SNTAGT. The CDR3 is CASTDGGSYNERFF. In DNA form, the CDR3 reads TGTGCCAGCACAGACGGTGGCTCCTACAACGAGCGGTTCTTC.

This clonotype was detected many times. V and J are TRBV20-1 and TRBJ2-7; 13 bases match TRBD2. From germline, CDR1 is DFQATT and CDR2 SNEGSKA (reference sequence). This CDR3 contains 15 residues. The ends lost 6 bases at V and 6 bases at J; junction bases unmatched: 11. The CDR3 region is CSAYGGLAGVPEQYF. The DNA for the CDR3 is TGCAGTGCCTATGGCGGACTAGCGGGGGTCCCCGAGCAGTACTTC.

This clonotype was seen many times. The rearrangement joins TRBV6-6 to TRBJ2-1; D perhaps matches TRBD2 (6 bases). V dropped 8 bases and J dropped 3 bases, with 14 bases sitting between them. The CDR3 length is 14 residues. The germline V gene has CDR1 MNHNY and CDR2 SVGAGI (reference sequence). CDR3 DNA: TGTGCCAGCGCACCCGGGGGTGGCTACAATGAGCAGTTCTTC. It encodes CASAPGGGYNEQFF.

This clonotype was picked up many times. This chain connects TRBV7-3 to TRBJ1-6, with 8 bases aligning to TRBD1. The CDR3 is made up of 14 amino acids. Germline lookup yields CDR1 SGHTA and CDR2 FQGTGA. After removal of 4 bases from V and 7 bases from J, the junction contained 3 bases not matched to a gene. The CDR3 loop is CASSSGQENSPLHF. The CDR3 DNA is TGTGCCAGCAGCTCGGGACAGGAAAATTCACCCCTCCACTTT.